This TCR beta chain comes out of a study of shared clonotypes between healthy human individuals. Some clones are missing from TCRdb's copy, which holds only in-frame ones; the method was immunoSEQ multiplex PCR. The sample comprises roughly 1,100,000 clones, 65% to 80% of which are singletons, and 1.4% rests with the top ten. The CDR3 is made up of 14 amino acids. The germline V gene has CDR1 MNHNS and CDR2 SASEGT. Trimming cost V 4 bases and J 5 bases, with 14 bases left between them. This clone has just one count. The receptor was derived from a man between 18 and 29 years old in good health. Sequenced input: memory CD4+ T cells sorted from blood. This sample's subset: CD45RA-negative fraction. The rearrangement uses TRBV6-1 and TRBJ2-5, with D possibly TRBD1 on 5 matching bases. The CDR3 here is CASSAQGSGETQYF. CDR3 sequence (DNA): TGTGCCAGCAGTGCTCAGGGTTCGGGCGAGACCCAGTACTTC.